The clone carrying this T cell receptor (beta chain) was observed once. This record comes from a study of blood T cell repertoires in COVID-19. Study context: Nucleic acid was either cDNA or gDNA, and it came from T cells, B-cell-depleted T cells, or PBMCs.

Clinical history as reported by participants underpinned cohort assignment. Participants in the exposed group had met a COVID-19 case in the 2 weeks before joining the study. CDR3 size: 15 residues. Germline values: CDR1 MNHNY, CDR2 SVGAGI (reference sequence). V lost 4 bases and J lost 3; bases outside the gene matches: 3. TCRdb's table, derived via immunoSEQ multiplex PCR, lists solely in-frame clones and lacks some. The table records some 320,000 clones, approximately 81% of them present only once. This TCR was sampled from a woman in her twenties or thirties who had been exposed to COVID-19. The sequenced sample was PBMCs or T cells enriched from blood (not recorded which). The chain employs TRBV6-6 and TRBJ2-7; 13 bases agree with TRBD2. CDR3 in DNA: TGTGCCAGCAGTTCCAGGACTAGCGGGAGCTACGAGCAGTACTTC. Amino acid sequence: CASSSRTSGSYEQYF.